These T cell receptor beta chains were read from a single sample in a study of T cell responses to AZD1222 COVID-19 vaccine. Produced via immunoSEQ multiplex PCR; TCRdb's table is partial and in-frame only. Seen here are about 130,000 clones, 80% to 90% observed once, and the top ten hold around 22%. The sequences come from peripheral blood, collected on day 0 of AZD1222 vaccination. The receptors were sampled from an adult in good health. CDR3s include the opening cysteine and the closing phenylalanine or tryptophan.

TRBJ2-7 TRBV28 CASSLPALGEQYF
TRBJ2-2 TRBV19 CASTRTYPPGELFF
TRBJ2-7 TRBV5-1 CASSPTTSSYEQYF
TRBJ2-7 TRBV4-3 CASSQDLGSSYEQYF
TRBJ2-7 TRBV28 CASSSRGATLTYEQYF
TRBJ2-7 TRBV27 CASSKGVSYEQYF
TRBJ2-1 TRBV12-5 CARRRGALNEQFF
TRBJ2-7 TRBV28 CASSVSPYEQYF
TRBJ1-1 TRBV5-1 CASSFGQTREAFF
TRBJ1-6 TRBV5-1 CASSLRIVTLHF
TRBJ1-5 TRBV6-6 CASHGRDNQPQHF
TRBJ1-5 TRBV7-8 CASSLGYITDDSNQPQHF
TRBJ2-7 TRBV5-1 CASSPGQGEISYEQYF
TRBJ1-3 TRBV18 CASSPDLAGNTIYF
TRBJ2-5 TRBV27 CAHRGRETQYF
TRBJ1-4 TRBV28 CASTLGPVGKLFF
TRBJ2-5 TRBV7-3 CASSFSGAETQYF
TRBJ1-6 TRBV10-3 CAISRGSGQGNSPLHF
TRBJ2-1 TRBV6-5 CASYPPGGFNEQFF
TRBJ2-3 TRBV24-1 CATSDFSDTQYF
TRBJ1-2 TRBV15 CATSNKPGPGLSYTF
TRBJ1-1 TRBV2 CASSVGRANTEAFF
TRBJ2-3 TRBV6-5 CASSYIKTSTSNTQYF
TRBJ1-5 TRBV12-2 CASRWTGDGQPQHF
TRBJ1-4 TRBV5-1 CASSLEGSWAQLNEKLFF
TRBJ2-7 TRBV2 CASASRTYEQYF
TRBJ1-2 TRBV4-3 CASSQISLRDGYTF
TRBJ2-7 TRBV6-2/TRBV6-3 CASSYYRGEYEQYF
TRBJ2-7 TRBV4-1 CASSRTSGDFYEQYF
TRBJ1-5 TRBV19 CASTPRGTARSQPQHF
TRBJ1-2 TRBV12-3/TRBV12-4 CASSDRDRGYTF
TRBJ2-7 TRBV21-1 CASSASGTGGTEQYF
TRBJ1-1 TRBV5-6 CASSLLGGFMNTEAFF
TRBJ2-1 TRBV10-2 CASMGLAGDNEQFF
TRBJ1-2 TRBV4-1 CASSQDSGRGGYTF
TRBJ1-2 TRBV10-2 CASRSLLYGYTF
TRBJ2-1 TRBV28 CAILAGATYNEQFF
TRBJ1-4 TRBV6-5 CASSQDRGYEKLFF
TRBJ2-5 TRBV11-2 CASSKGTGPSGDQYF
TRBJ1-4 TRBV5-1 CASSLGTGLSEKLFF
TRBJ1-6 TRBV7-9 CASSFNNSPLHF
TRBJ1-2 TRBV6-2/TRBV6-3 CASSYNGAGWYGYTF
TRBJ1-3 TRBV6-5 CASSYSAGAGNTIYF